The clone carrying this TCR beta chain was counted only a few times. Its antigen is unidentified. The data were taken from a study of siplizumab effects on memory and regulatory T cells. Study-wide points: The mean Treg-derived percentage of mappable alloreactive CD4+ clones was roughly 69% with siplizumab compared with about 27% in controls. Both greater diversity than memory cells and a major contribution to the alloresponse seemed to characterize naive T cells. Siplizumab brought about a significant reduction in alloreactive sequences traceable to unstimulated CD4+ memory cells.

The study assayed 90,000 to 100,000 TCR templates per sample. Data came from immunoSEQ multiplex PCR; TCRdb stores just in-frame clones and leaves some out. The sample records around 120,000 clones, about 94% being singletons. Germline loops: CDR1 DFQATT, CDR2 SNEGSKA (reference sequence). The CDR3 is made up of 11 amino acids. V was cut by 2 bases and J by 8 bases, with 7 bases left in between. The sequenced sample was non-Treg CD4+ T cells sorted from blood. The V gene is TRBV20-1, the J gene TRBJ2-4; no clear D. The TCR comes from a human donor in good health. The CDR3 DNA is TGCAGTGCTAGAATCGCGGACATTCAGTACTTC. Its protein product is CSARIADIQYF.